This T cell receptor (beta chain) was observed in a study of blood T cell repertoires in COVID-19. This clone showed up just a few times. Clones were sequenced by immunoSEQ multiplex PCR, and TCRdb holds only the in-frame ones, with some missing. The data contain about 150,000 clones, about 80% of them singletons. Trimming removed 6 bases at V and 7 bases at J, with 15 bases between. The germline V gene encodes CDR1 SQVTM and CDR2 ANQGSEA. CDR3 length: 12 amino acids. This sequence originates from a human donor in a cohort sampled during active COVID-19. This chain links TRBV29-1 with TRBJ1-1, with a possible D match to TRBD1 (6 bases). Sequenced input: peripheral blood. Here the CDR3 DNA reads TGCAGCGTCGTAACAGGGTTTGTTGAAGCTTTCTTT. It codes for CSVVTGFVEAFF. The full variable domain, its missing parts supplied by reference TRBV29-1 and TRBJ1-1, is SAVISQKPSRDICQRGTSLTIQCQVDSQVTMMFWYRQQPGQSLTLIATANQGSEATYESGFVIDKFPISRPNLTFSTLTVSNMSPEDSSIYLCSVVTGFVEAFFGQGTRLTVV.